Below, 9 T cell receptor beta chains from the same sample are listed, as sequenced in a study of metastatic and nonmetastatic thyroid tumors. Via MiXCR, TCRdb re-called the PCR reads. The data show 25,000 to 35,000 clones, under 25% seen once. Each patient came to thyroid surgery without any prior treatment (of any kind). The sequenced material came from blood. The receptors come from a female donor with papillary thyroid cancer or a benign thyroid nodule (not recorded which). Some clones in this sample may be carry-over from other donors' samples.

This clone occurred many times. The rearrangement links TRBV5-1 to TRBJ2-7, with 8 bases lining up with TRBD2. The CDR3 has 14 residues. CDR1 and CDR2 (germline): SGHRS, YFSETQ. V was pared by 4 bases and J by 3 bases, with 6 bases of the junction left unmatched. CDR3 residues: CASSPGLAIYEQYF. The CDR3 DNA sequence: TGCGCCAGCAGCCCAGGACTAGCTATCTACGAGCAGTACTTC.

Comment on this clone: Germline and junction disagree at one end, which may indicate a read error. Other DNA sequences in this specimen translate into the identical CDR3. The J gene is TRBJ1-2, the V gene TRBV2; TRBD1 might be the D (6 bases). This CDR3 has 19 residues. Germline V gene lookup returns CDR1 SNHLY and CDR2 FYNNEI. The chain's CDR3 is CASSEQGGGPSTLYYGYTF. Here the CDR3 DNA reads TGCGCCAGCAGTGAACAAGGGGGGGGCCCTTCGACTTTGTACTATGGCTACACCTTC.

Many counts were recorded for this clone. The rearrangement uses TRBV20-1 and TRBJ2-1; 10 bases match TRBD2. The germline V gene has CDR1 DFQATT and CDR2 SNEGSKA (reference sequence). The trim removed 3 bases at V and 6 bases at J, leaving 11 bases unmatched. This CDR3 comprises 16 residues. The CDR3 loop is CSASPFTSGNSNEQFF. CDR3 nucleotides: TGCAGTGCTAGCCCCTTTACTAGCGGGAACTCCAATGAGCAGTTCTTC.

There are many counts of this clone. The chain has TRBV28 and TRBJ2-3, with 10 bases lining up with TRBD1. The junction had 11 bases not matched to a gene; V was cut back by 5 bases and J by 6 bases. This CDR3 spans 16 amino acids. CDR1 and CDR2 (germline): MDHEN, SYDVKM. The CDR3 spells CASSRRQGADRDTQYF. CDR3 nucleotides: TGTGCCAGCAGTAGAAGACAGGGGGCGGACAGGGATACGCAGTATTTT.

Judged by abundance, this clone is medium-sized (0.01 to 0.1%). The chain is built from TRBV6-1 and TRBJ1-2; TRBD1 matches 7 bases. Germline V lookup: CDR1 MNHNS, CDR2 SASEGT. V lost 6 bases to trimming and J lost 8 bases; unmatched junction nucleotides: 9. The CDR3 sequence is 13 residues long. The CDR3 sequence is CASSPDRDYGYTF. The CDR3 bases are TGTGCCAGCAGCCCCGACAGGGATTACGGCTACACCTTC.

This CDR3 is CASIPSGARNTEAFF. DNA for the CDR3: TGTGCCAGCATCCCAAGTGGGGCAAGGAACACTGAAGCTTTCTTT. The chain recombines TRBV3-1 with TRBJ1-1; D is perhaps TRBD1 (5 bases). Germline V gene sequence: CDR1 LGHDT, CDR2 YNNKEL (reference sequence). The CDR3 runs 15 residues. Trimming left V 7 bases short and J 1 base short, with 16 bases between.

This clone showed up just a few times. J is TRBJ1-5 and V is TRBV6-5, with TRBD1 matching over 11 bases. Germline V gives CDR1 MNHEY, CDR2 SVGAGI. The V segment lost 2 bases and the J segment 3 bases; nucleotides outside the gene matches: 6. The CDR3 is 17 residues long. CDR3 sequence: CASSYPGTGGDNQPQHF. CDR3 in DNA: TGTGCCAGCAGTTACCCGGGGACAGGGGGTGACAATCAGCCCCAGCATTTT.

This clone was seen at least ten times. CDR3 protein: CASSDLRLAGVETQYF. CDR3 coding DNA: TGTGCCAGCAGTGATCTACGACTAGCGGGAGTGGAGACCCAGTACTTC. V is TRBV25-1 and J is TRBJ2-5; the match to TRBD2 covers 12 bases. The V gene's germline CDR1 is MGHDK and CDR2 SYGVNS. The CDR3 is 16 residues long. V shed 3 bases and J 5 bases; nucleotides not matched to a gene: 7.

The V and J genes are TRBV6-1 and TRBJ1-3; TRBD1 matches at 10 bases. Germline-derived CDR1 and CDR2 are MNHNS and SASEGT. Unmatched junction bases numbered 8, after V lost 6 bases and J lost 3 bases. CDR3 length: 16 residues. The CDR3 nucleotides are TGTGCCAGCAGAACCCCCGGACAGGGGGATGGAAACACCATATATTTT. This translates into CASRTPGQGDGNTIYF.